The T cell receptor (beta chain) under discussion was sequenced for a study of blood T cell repertoires in COVID-19 (dated by TCRdb to the early 2020s). For the study in its entirety: Samples from collaborators originated in the United States, Italy and Spain and spanned both the acute and convalescent phases of COVID-19. The material from the prospective study consisted of cDNA or gDNA derived from T cells, B-cell-depleted T cells, or PBMCs. The dataset comprised deeply sampled blood TCRbeta repertoires from subjects exposed to, actively infected with, or recovered from COVID-19. The repertoires were released in a freely available public database intended as a resource for research on the immune response to SARS-CoV-2. Samples were obtained from the ongoing ImmuneRACE study (first 160 participants) and from over 1,000 subjects provided by 6 global collaborators. Nearly every sample came with metadata listing a de-identified subject ID, COVID-19 status, age in years and sex. Where available, HLA class I and class II types were taken from metadata supplied by the sample provider and were not determined by assay-based typing.

Each collaborating institution followed its own protocols to collect whole blood in K2EDTA tubes. For TCRbeta analysis, collaborator samples were shipped as frozen whole blood, as isolated PBMCs, or as DNA extracted from either sample type. The immunoSEQ Assay, a bias-controlled multiplex PCR, was used to amplify TCRbeta CDR3 regions from genomic DNA. The published analysis was carried out like this. Nucleated cell counts per sample were estimated from amplification of reference gene primers within the assay. To quantify the absolute abundance of each unique TCRbeta CDR3 rearrangement, sequence reads were collapsed and filtered. For each sample, productive Simpson clonality was calculated as the square root of Simpson's diversity index across productive rearrangements. TCRdb took over this immuneACCESS table, retaining in-frame rearrangements with V and J assigned. Such tables are incomplete; in checked studies, under half of the missing clones stem from an unresolved V gene, and the remainder is unexplained. V and J calls and clone size are as listed in that table; D and trimming were resolved from the DNA. This sample has 150,000 to 200,000 clones in its table, and 75% to 80% of those were observed once. The ten most abundant clones make up around 8.1% of the sample.

Relative to germline, V is missing 7 bases and J is missing 4 bases, with 8 bases of the junction outside any gene match. The germline V gene gives CDR1 as MNHEY and CDR2 as SVGAGI. The CDR3, cysteine through phenylalanine, is 14 amino acids long. The kept DNA is CDR3 alone, 42 bases in frame from the first base. Overall results and qualifications from the work: Clinical and demographic metadata were provided uncurated, with the amount varying by source and participant.

The sample holds a few counts of this clone. Its antigen is currently not known. The sample holds no much larger clone one base away, and base qualities are not on file. This TCR was sampled from a woman between 45 and 60 years old with active or convalescent COVID-19. The sample taken for sequencing was peripheral blood. The receptor chain draws on TRBV6-5 and TRBJ2-5; 8 of the junction bases match TRBD1. The DNA is TGTGCCAGCACAGTCCTCAGGGGGCTAGAGACCCAGTACTTC. The resulting protein is CASTVLRGLETQYF.